This TCR beta chain was found in a study of blood T cell repertoires in COVID-19 (dated by TCRdb to 2020 to 2022). With regard to the full study: Samples from collaborators originated in the United States, Italy and Spain and spanned both the acute and convalescent phases of COVID-19. The material from the prospective study consisted of cDNA or gDNA derived from T cells, B-cell-depleted T cells, or PBMCs. The dataset comprised deeply sampled blood TCRbeta repertoires from subjects exposed to, actively infected with, or recovered from COVID-19. A freely available public database, intended as a resource for researchers studying the immune response to SARS-CoV-2, is where the repertoires were released. The samples were drawn from the first 160 participants of the ongoing ImmuneRACE study and from 950 to 1,500 subjects provided by 6 global collaborators. Sample metadata almost always included a de-identified subject ID, COVID-19 status, age in years and sex. Where available, HLA class I and class II types were taken from metadata supplied by the sample provider and were not determined by assay-based typing.

The paper as a whole reports these results and caveats: The amount of clinical and demographic metadata varied by source and participant and was provided uncurated.

Regarding this clone: The target of this receptor is not known. No base quality values were provided; no much bigger clone lies one nucleotide off.

Participants in the prospective study were aged about 18 to 95 years, lived in about two dozen United States geographic areas, and enrolled through a virtual design. Cohort assignment in the prospective study relied on participant-reported clinical history from a screening survey and a study questionnaire. In the prospective study, mobile phlebotomists collected whole blood, serum and a nasopharyngeal or oropharyngeal swab from each participant. Over a roughly two-month period, participants in the prospective study had the option of providing additional blood draws and questionnaires. Blood samples from the prospective study were shipped frozen or at room temperature prior to DNA extraction. The CDR3 measures 12 amino acids from cysteine to phenylalanine. Left in the record is the CDR3 DNA by itself, 36 bases read in frame from the first base. Trimming takes 5 bases from V and 6 bases from J, and the germline ends sit 10 bases apart. The germline V gene provides CDR1 SGHAT and CDR2 FQNNGV.

TCRbeta CDR3 regions were amplified from genomic DNA using the immunoSEQ Assay, a bias-controlled multiplex PCR. Concerning the study's data processing: Nucleated cell counts per sample were estimated from amplification of reference gene primers within the assay. Sequence reads were collapsed and filtered to measure the absolute abundance of every unique TCRbeta CDR3 rearrangement. For each sample, productive Simpson clonality was calculated as the square root of Simpson's diversity index over productive rearrangements. Entries here come from immuneACCESS through TCRdb and include only in-frame sequences with V and J called. Some clones fail to appear in such tables; in the studies checked, an unresolved V gene covers under half of the shortfall, and the cause of the remainder is unknown. V, J and clone size derive from that table, while D and trimming were established from the DNA sequence. The sample profile shows approximately 200,000 clones; around 84% of them were found once. The ten largest clones represent 6.5% to 9% of the sample.

This clonotype originated in a woman aged 40 to 49 with acute COVID-19. The chain is encoded by TRBV11-2 joined to TRBJ1-2, with the D gene too uncertain to name. Input material: PBMCs or T cells enriched from blood (not recorded which). CDR3 sequence: CASSRERDGYTF. The DNA sequence reads TGTGCCAGCAGCCGTGAGAGGGATGGCTACACCTTC.